This T cell receptor beta chain was documented in a study of blood T cell repertoires in COVID-19. V dropped 6 bases and J dropped 8; count of bases not matched to a gene: 6. Germline V gives CDR1 MDHEN, CDR2 SYDVKM. The CDR3 has 13 residues. Produced via immunoSEQ multiplex PCR; TCRdb's table is partial and in-frame only. In the table there are about 210,000 clones, around 92% of which are singletons. The gene calls are TRBV28 and TRBJ2-1, with 8 nucleotides matching TRBD2. The sample was peripheral blood. The clonotype originates from a man aged 25 to 40 with acute or convalescent COVID-19. The CDR3 nucleotides are TGTGCCAGCAGGTCCGGGACTAGGGATGAGCAGTTCTTC. It yields the protein CASRSGTRDEQFF.